The next 20 T cell receptor beta chains were all read from a single sample in a study of cytomegalovirus exposure and HLA in healthy donors (dated by TCRdb to about 2017). The library came from the immunoSEQ multiplex PCR assay. TCRdb took over this immuneACCESS table, retaining in-frame rearrangements with V and J assigned. Such tables are incomplete; in checked studies, under half of the missing clones stem from an unresolved V gene, and the remainder is unexplained. Within this sample are around 150,000 clones, with roughly 89% of them counted one time only. Around 2.7% of the sample is in the top ten clones. The sequenced sample was PBMCs. These receptors were taken from a woman under 30 in good health and CMV-seropositive.

The chain has TRBV11-2 and TRBJ2-1, with D unclear. The CDR3 consists of 18 residues. Germline CDR1 is SGHAT and CDR2 is FQNNGV. V dropped 1 base and J dropped 2 bases, with 18 bases sitting between them. CDR3 protein: CASSLVYSNSETYNEQFF. CDR3 DNA: TGTGCCAGCAGCTTAGTGTACTCCAACTCTGAGACCTACAATGAGCAGTTCTTC.

The CDR3: CASSPGQGLETQYF. CDR3 nucleotide sequence: TGTGCCAGCTCACCAGGACAGGGCTTGGAGACCCAGTACTTC. The J gene is TRBJ2-5, the V gene TRBV18, with 8 bases fitting TRBD1. After removal of 2 bases from V and 5 bases from J, the junction contained 4 bases not matched to a gene. In germline, CDR1 is KGHSH, CDR2 LQKENI. The CDR3 sequence is 14 residues long.

The chain employs TRBV5-6 and TRBJ1-1; TRBD1 matches at 8 bases. This CDR3 has 12 amino acids. Germline CDR1 and CDR2: SGHDT and YYEEEE. V was pared by 4 bases and J by 8 bases, with 4 bases of the junction left unmatched. The CDR3 coding sequence is TGTGCCAGCAGCCATCAGGGGGCAGAAGCTTTCTTT. This sequence encodes CASSHQGAEAFF.

The chain recombines TRBV28 with TRBJ1-3; 9 nucleotides line up with TRBD1. J lost 3 bases, V lost 6 bases, and 3 bases had no gene match. The CDR3 has 14 residues. The V gene's germline CDR1 is MDHEN and CDR2 SYDVKM. The CDR3 reads CASSTGGVGNTIYF. DNA for the CDR3: TGTGCCAGCAGCACAGGGGGCGTTGGAAACACCATATATTTT.

The rearrangement uses TRBV4-1 and TRBJ1-2, with TRBD1 as a possible D gene (6 bases). The CDR3 sequence is 15 residues long. The germline gives CDR1 MGHRA, CDR2 YSYEKL. V lost 0 bases and J 7 bases, leaving 15 bases between the germline ends. Here the CDR3 reads CASSQDHGGPGGYTF. The CDR3 bases are TGCGCCAGCAGCCAAGATCACGGGGGGCCTGGTGGCTACACCTTC.

This chain uses TRBV28 with TRBJ2-1, with 7 nucleotides matching TRBD2. Germline assignment: CDR1 MDHEN and CDR2 SYDVKM. This CDR3 region has 14 residues. J lost 8 bases, V lost 4 bases, and 8 bases had no gene match. The CDR3 region is CASSSFPGGDEQFF. The DNA for the CDR3 is TGTGCCAGCAGTTCGTTTCCGGGGGGAGATGAGCAGTTCTTC.

In this sample, this clone turned up once. The rearrangement uses TRBV6-1 and TRBJ2-2, with 12 bases identical to TRBD2. V lost 3 bases and J lost 0; bases outside the gene matches: 5. Germline V lookup: CDR1 MNHNS, CDR2 SASEGT. The CDR3 covers 18 residues. Here the CDR3 reads CASSDRLAGGANTGELFF. CDR3 in DNA: TGTGCCAGCAGTGATCGGCTAGCGGGGGGGGCGAACACCGGGGAGCTGTTTTTT.

This clone was seen just once. The rearrangement uses TRBV7-9 and TRBJ2-3, with D maybe TRBD1 (6 bases). V lost 1 base and J 6 bases, leaving 14 bases between the germline ends. CDR3 length equals 15 residues. The V gene's germline CDR1 is SEHNR and CDR2 FQNEAQ (reference sequence). The CDR3 here is CASSLVAGVVDTQYF. DNA of the CDR3: TGTGCCAGCAGCTTAGTCGCAGGGGTGGTGGATACGCAGTATTTT.

This chain uses TRBV7-9 with TRBJ2-3, with 8 bases aligning to TRBD2. J gave up 3 bases and V 1 base, and 9 bases lay outside the gene matches. The V gene's germline CDR1 is SEHNR and CDR2 FQNEAQ (reference sequence). CDR3 length equals 17 residues. The CDR3 sequence is CASSLVVASGRTDTQYF. In DNA, the CDR3 is TGTGCCAGCAGCTTAGTGGTGGCCAGCGGGAGAACAGATACGCAGTATTTT.

The chain uses TRBV5-6 and TRBJ2-1; tentatively, D is TRBD1 (6 bases). V was trimmed by 2 bases and J by 14 bases, leaving 17 bases between them. The germline V gene has CDR1 SGHDT and CDR2 YYEEEE. The CDR3 covers 13 residues. The CDR3 loop is CASSLLRNREEFF. The CDR3 DNA reads as TGTGCCAGCAGCTTACTCCGAAACAGGGAAGAGTTCTTC.

This chain uses TRBV11-1 with TRBJ1-6; no reliable D call. With 2 bases removed from V and 0 bases from J, the gap between germline ends came to 5 bases. The length of the CDR3 is 15 residues. Per the germline V gene, CDR1 is SGHAT and CDR2 is FQDESV (reference sequence). The CDR3 nucleotides read TGTGCCAGCAGCTTACGGGGCTCCTATAATTCACCCCTCCACTTT. Amino acids: CASSLRGSYNSPLHF.

The chain employs TRBV9 and TRBJ1-3, with D perhaps matching TRBD1 (5 bases). CDR1 SGDLS and CDR2 YYNGEE come from the germline V gene. V dropped 3 bases and J dropped 0 bases, with 16 bases sitting between them. The CDR3 extends over 17 amino acids. CDR3 region: CASSALLRGSSGNTIYF. CDR3 in DNA: TGTGCCAGCAGCGCCCTACTAAGGGGTAGCTCTGGAAACACCATATATTTT.

The rearrangement uses TRBV5-6 and TRBJ1-1, with no clear D. V lost 4 bases and J lost 2, with 27 bases in between. Germline lookup yields CDR1 SGHDT and CDR2 YYEEEE. This CDR3 has 19 residues. In DNA form, the CDR3 reads TGTGCCAGCAGCCCAATCAGAGGGTCGGGGATGGTCCCCAACACTGAAGCTTTCTTT. Protein product: CASSPIRGSGMVPNTEAFF.

The rearrangement uses TRBV6-1 and TRBJ1-5; 8 nucleotides match TRBD1. With V trimmed by 10 bases and J by 11 bases, 7 bases remained unmatched. The CDR3 totals 11 residues. Germline V CDR1 and CDR2: MNHNS, SASEGT. The CDR3 DNA sequence: TGTGCCACAGGACAGGGAGGGGCCCAGCATTTT. Its translation: CATGQGGAQHF.

This sequence joins TRBV29-1 and TRBJ2-1; D is unclear. The CDR3 loop spans 15 amino acids. V was cut by 6 bases and J by 6 bases, with 21 bases left in between. Germline loops: CDR1 SQVTM, CDR2 ANQGSEA. The CDR3 loop is CSVPTTLAVGNEQFF. The CDR3 nucleotides are TGCAGCGTCCCAACCACCCTCGCGGTGGGCAATGAGCAGTTCTTC.

The chain carries TRBV5-1 and TRBJ2-1; 7 bases fit TRBD1. CDR1 SGHRS and CDR2 YFSETQ come from the germline V gene. V lost 2 bases to trimming and J lost 2 bases; unmatched junction nucleotides: 7. There are 16 residues in the CDR3. The CDR3 region is CASSLGKQGTYNEQFF. As DNA, the CDR3 is TGCGCCAGCAGCTTAGGAAAACAGGGGACCTACAATGAGCAGTTCTTC.

This clone showed up just once. J is TRBJ1-6 and V is TRBV5-5; 7 bases line up with TRBD1. Losses at the gene ends were 2 bases for V and 7 bases for J; bases not matched to a gene: 6. Per germline, CDR1 SGHKS and CDR2 YYEKEE (reference sequence). This CDR3 has 15 amino acids. The CDR3 DNA follows: TGTGCCAGCAGCTTTTCCCAGACAGGGAATTCACCCCTCCACTTT. Residues: CASSFSQTGNSPLHF.

This clone has only one observation. The rearrangement joins TRBV4-3 to TRBJ2-1, with TRBD2 identical over 9 bases. Germline V gene sequence: CDR1 LGHNA, CDR2 YSLEER. The V segment lost 4 bases and the J segment 7 bases; nucleotides outside the gene matches: 5. This CDR3 comprises 14 residues. The CDR3 DNA sequence: TGCGCCAGCAGCCTTGTAGCGGGAGCTAATGAGCAGTTCTTC. It yields the protein CASSLVAGANEQFF.

The chain has TRBV11-2 and TRBJ2-7; possible D gene TRBD2, 5 bases. V lost 5 bases and J lost 3, with 17 bases in between. CDR3 length equals 15 residues. CDR1 is SGHAT, CDR2 FQNNGV, per germline. The CDR3 loop is CASSRVGLAHYEQYF. The CDR3 coding sequence is TGTGCCAGCAGCCGAGTCGGGCTAGCCCACTACGAGCAGTACTTC.

The rearrangement joins TRBV27 to TRBJ1-1; possibly TRBD1 for D (5 bases). CDR3 length: 14 residues. The V gene lost 8 bases and the J gene lost 0 bases, with 13 bases spanning the gap. Germline CDR1 reads MNHEY; CDR2 reads SMNVEV (reference sequence). The CDR3 sequence is CASGGGRLNTEAFF. The CDR3 DNA reads TGTGCCAGCGGGGGGGGACGGTTGAACACTGAAGCTTTCTTT.